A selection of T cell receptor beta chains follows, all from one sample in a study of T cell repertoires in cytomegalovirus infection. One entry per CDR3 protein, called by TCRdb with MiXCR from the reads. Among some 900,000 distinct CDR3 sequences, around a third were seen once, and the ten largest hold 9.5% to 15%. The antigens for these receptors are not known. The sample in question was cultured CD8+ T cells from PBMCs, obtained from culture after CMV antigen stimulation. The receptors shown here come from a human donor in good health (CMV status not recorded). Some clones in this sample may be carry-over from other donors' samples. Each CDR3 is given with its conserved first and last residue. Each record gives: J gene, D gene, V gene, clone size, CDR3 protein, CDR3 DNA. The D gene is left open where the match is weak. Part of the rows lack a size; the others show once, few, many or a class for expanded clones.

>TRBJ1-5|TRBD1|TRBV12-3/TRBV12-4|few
CASTADRDPQHF
TGTGCCAGCACCGCCGACAGGGACCCCCAGCATTTT
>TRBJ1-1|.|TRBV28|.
CASSFKREENTEAFF
TGTGCCAGCAGTTTTAAAAGGGAGGAGAACACTGAAGCTTTCTTT
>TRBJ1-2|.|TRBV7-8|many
CASSLEAGFNYGYTF
TGTGCCAGCAGCTTAGAAGCTGGGTTTAACTATGGCTACACCTTC
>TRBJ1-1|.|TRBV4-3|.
CASSQGTGTGTEAFF
TGCGCCAGCAGCCAAGGGACCGGGACGGGCACTGAAGCTTTCTTT
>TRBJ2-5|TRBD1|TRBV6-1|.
CASSEERTGTGETQYF
TGTGCCAGCAGTGAAGAAAGGACAGGGACGGGAGAGACCCAGTACTTC
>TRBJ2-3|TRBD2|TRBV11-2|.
CASSLDPGLAGTDTQYF
TGTGCCAGCAGCTTAGACCCAGGACTAGCGGGCACAGATACGCAGTATTTT
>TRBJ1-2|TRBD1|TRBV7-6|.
CASSSDRADYGYTF
TGTGCCAGCAGCTCGGACAGGGCCGACTATGGCTACACCTTC
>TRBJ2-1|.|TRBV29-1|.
CSVNNNEQFF
TGCAGCGTCAACAATAATGAGCAGTTCTTC
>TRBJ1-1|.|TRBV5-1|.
CASSRTEGTEAFF
TGCGCCAGCAGCCGGACGGAGGGCACTGAAGCTTTCTTT
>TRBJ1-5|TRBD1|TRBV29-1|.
CSVGTGKSNQLQHF
TGCAGCGTGGGGACAGGGAAAAGCAATCAGCTCCAGCATTTT
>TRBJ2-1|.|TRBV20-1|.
CSARDLEGTEQFF
TGCAGTGCTAGAGATCTCGAAGGGACCGAGCAGTTCTTC
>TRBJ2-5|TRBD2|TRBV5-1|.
CASSLWEGRETQYF
TGCGCCAGCAGCTTATGGGAGGGTAGAGAGACCCAGTACTTC
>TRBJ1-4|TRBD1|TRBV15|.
CATSRVVGTAEKLFF
TGTGCCACCAGCAGAGTAGTTGGGACAGCTGAAAAACTGTTTTTT
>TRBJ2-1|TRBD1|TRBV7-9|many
CASSRAQGVSNEQFF
TGTGCCAGCAGCCGAGCGCAGGGGGTCAGCAATGAGCAGTTCTTC
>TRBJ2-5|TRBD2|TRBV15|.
CATRESGASQETQYF
TGTGCCACCAGGGAGAGCGGGGCGAGTCAAGAGACCCAGTACTTC
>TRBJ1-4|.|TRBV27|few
CASSLMWGAKGEKLFF
TGTGCCAGCAGTTTAATGTGGGGGGCGAAGGGTGAAAAACTGTTTTTT
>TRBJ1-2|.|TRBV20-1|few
CSAIRTDGYTF
TGCAGTGCTATTCGTACGGATGGCTACACCTTC
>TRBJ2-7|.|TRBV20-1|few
CSATLRGPRGDEQYF
TGCAGTGCTACCCTCCGGGGACCGAGGGGGGACGAGCAGTACTTC
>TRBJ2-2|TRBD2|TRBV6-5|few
CASSYSSGGHTGELFF
TGTGCCAGCAGTTACTCGAGCGGGGGTCACACCGGGGAGCTGTTTTTT
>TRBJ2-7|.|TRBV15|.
CATSRDPLLGPSSYEQYF
TGTGCCACCAGCAGAGACCCCCTCTTGGGTCCTAGCTCCTACGAGCAGTACTTC
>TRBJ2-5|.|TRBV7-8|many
CASSLRGRGETQYF
TGTGCCAGCAGCTTACGAGGGAGAGGAGAGACCCAGTACTTC
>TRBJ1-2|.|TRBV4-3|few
CASSQVQGNYGYTF
TGCGCCAGCAGCCAAGTTCAGGGGAACTATGGCTACACCTTC
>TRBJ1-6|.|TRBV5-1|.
CASMGVGGYNSPLHF
TGCGCCAGCATGGGTGTAGGGGGCTATAATTCACCCCTCCACTTT
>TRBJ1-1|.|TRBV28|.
CASSFRDVEAFF
TGTGCCAGCAGTTTCCGGGACGTTGAAGCTTTCTTT
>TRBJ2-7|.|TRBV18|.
CASSPPAIYEQYF
TGTGCCAGCTCACCACCGGCCATTTACGAGCAGTACTTC
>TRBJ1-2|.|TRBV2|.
CAGFVGSGYTF
TGTGCCGGTTTCGTCGGATCGGGCTACACCTTC
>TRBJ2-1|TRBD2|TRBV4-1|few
CASSQELAGGRDEQFF
TGCGCCAGCAGCCAAGAACTAGCGGGGGGTCGGGATGAGCAGTTCTTC
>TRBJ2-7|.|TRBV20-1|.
CSARVVLEWTYEQYF
TGCAGTGCTAGAGTCGTGTTGGAGTGGACCTACGAGCAGTACTTC
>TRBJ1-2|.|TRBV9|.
CASSVGGDINYGYTF
TGTGCCAGCAGCGTAGGAGGGGACATCAACTATGGCTACACCTTC
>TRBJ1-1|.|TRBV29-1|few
CSSLLEGYDTEAFF
TGCAGCTCCCTGCTTGAGGGTTATGACACTGAAGCTTTCTTT
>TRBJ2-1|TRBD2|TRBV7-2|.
CTSSLVSSGAGEQFF
TGTACCAGCAGCTTAGTGTCTAGCGGGGCGGGTGAGCAGTTCTTC
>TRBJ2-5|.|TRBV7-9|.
CASSLVEVAQETQYF
TGTGCCAGCAGCTTAGTGGAGGTAGCCCAAGAGACCCAGTACTTC
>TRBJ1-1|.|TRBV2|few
CASSTGRGKTEAFF
TGTGCCAGCAGTACAGGGAGAGGAAAAACTGAAGCTTTCTTT
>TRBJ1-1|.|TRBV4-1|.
CASSQFDHPEAFF
TGCGCCAGCAGCCAATTCGACCACCCCGAGGCTTTCTTT
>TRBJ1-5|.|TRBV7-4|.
CASSMEGNNQPQHF
TGTGCCAGCAGTATGGAAGGGAACAATCAGCCCCAGCATTTT
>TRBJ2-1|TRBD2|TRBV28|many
CASSFPFSGGSSYNEQFF
TGTGCCAGCAGTTTTCCCTTTAGCGGGGGGTCCTCCTACAATGAGCAGTTCTTC
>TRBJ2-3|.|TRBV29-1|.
CSVEAAGDTQYF
TGCAGCGTTGAAGCAGCAGGCGATACGCAGTATTTT
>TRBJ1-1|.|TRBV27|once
CASKLGTPNTEAFF
TGTGCCAGCAAACTAGGGACTCCGAACACTGAAGCTTTCTTT
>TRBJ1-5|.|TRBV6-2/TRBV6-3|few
CASSYAGVSNQPQHF
TGTGCCAGCAGTTACGCAGGGGTGAGCAATCAGCCCCAGCATTTT
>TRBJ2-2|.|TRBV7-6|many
CASKTTGELFF
TGTGCCAGCAAGACGACCGGGGAGCTGTTTTTT
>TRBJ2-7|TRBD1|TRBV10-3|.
CAISESPGQGIGEQYF
TGTGCCATCAGTGAGTCTCCGGGACAGGGTATTGGCGAGCAGTACTTC